The 3 T cell receptor beta chains listed next were all sequenced from one sample in a study of radiotherapy plus CTLA-4 blockade in lung cancer. Sequencing was performed with immunoSEQ multiplex PCR; in TCRdb, only in-frame clones are kept and a portion is missing. The table includes 90,000 to 130,000 clones, 81% detected once. Sample: peripheral blood, taken from a patient treated with radiotherapy plus ipilimumab. Source of these receptors: a human donor with non-small cell lung cancer that progressed on radiotherapy plus ipilimumab. Some clones in this sample may be carry-over from other donors' samples.

This chain uses TRBV5-1 with TRBJ2-1; 11 positions match TRBD2. In germline, CDR1 is SGHRS, CDR2 YFSETQ. With 2 bases clipped from V and 6 bases from J, the junction kept 7 bases outside the gene matches. The CDR3 is made up of 16 amino acids. CDR3 amino acids: CASSLFSGGALNEQFF. In DNA, the CDR3 is TGCGCCAGCAGCTTATTTAGCGGGGGGGCCCTCAATGAGCAGTTCTTC. Looking up the rest from reference TRBV5-1 and TRBJ2-1 gives the full variable domain: KAGVTQTPRYLIKTRGQQVTLSCSPISGHRSVSWYQQTPGQGLQFLFEYFSETQRNKGNFPGRFSGRQFSNSRSEMNVSTLELGDSALYLCASSLFSGGALNEQFFGPGTRLTVL.

The count of this clone is one. The genes are TRBV7-9 and TRBJ1-2; D remains unclear. Germline V gives CDR1 SEHNR, CDR2 FQNEAQ (reference sequence). Trimming took 4 bases from V and 4 from J, leaving 7 bases between them. This CDR3 contains 12 residues. CDR3 sequence (DNA): TGTGCCAGCAGCTCCGAGGTCTATGGCTACACCTTC. Residues: CASSSEVYGYTF.

This chain joins TRBV30 and TRBJ1-5; possibly TRBD1 for D (6 bases). Germline loops: CDR1 GTSNPN, CDR2 SVGIG (reference sequence). The CDR3 totals 15 residues. V gave up 1 base and J gave up 3 bases, with 13 bases separating them. The CDR3 protein is CAWSGKTGVNQPQHF. The CDR3 coding sequence is TGTGCCTGGAGTGGAAAGACAGGCGTCAATCAGCCCCAGCATTTT.